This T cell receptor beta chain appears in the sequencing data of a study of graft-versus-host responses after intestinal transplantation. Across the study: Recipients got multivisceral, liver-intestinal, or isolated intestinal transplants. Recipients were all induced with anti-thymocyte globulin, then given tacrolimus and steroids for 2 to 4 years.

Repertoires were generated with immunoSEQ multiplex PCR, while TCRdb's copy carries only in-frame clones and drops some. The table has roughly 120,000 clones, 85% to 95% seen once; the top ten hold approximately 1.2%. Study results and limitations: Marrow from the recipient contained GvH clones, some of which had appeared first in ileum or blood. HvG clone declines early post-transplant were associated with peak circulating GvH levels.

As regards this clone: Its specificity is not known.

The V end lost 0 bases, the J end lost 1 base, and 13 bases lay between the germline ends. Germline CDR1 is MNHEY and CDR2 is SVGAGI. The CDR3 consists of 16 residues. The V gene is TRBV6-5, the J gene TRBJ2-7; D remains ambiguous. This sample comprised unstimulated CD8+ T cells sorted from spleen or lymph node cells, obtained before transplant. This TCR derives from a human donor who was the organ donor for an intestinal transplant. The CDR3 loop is CASSYSNYLSSYEQYF. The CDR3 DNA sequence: TGTGCCAGCAGTTACTCGAATTATTTGTCTTCCTACGAGCAGTACTTC.